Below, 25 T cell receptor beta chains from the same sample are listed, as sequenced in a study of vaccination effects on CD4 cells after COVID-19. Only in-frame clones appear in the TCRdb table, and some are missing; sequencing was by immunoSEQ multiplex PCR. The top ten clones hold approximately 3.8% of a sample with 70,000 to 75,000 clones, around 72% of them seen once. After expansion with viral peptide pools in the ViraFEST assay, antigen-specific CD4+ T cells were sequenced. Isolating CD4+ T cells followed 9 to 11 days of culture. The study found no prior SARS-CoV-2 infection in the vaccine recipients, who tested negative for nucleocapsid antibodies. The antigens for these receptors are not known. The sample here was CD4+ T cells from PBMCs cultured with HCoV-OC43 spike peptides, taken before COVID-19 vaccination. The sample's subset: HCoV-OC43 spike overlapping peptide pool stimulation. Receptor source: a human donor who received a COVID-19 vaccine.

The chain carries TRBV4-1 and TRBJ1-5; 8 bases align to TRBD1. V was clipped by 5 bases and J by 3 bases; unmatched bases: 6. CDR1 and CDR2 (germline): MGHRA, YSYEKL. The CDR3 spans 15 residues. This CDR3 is CASSKKTGVNQPQHF. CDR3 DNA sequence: TGCGCCAGCAGCAAAAAGACAGGGGTCAATCAGCCCCAGCATTTT.

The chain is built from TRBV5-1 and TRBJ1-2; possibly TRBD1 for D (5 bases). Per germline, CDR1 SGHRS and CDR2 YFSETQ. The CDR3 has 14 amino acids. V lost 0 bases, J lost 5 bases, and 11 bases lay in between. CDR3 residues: CASSLVPGQYGYTF. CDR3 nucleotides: TGCGCCAGCAGCTTGGTCCCAGGGCAATATGGCTACACCTTC.

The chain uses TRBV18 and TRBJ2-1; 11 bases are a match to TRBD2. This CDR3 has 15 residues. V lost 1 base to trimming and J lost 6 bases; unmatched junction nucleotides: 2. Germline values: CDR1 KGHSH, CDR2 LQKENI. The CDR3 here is CASSPLAGGINEQFF. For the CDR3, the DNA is TGTGCCAGCTCACCACTAGCGGGGGGGATCAATGAGCAGTTCTTC. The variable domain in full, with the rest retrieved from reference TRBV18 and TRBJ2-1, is NAGVMQNPRHLVRRRGQEARLRCSPMKGHSHVYWYRQLPEEGLKFMVYLQKENIIDESGMPKERFSAEFPKEGPSILRIQQVVRGDSAAYFCASSPLAGGINEQFFGPGTRLTVL.

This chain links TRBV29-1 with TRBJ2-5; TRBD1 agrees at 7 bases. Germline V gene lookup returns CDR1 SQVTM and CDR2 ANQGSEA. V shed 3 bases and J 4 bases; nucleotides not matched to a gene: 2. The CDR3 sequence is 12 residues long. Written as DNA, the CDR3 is TGCAGCGTTGAGACAGGGATAGAGACCCAGTACTTC. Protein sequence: CSVETGIETQYF.

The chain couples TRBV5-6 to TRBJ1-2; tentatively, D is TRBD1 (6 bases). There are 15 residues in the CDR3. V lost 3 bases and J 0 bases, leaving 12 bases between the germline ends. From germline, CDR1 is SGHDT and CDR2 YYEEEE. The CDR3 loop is CASSSRGGSNYGYTF. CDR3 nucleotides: TGTGCCAGCAGCTCGAGGGGGGGGTCTAACTATGGCTACACCTTC.

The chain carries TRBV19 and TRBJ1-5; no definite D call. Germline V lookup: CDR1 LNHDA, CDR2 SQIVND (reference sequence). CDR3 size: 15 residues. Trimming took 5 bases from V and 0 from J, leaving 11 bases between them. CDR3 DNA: TGTGCCAGTAGTGTCCAGCCTTATAGCAATCAGCCCCAGCATTTT. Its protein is CASSVQPYSNQPQHF.

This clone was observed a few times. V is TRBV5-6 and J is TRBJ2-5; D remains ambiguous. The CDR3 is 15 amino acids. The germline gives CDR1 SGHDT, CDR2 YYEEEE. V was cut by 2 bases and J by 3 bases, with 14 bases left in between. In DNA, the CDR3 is TGTGCCAGCAGCTTTGTTACAGCCCCAGAAGAGACCCAGTACTTC. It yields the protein CASSFVTAPEETQYF.

As DNA, the CDR3 is TGTGCCAGCAGCTTAAGGGGAGGTGCTGGAAACACCATATATTTT. Translating gives CASSLRGGAGNTIYF. The chain recombines TRBV5-4 with TRBJ1-3; D might be TRBD1 (5 bases). CDR3 length: 15 residues. V dropped 2 bases and J dropped 2 bases, with 11 bases sitting between them. Germline loops: CDR1 SGHNT, CDR2 YYREEE (reference sequence).

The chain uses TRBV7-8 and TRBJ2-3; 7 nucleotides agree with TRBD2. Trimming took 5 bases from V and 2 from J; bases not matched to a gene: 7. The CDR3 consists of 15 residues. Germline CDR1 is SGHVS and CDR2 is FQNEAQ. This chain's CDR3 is CASSRAGFNTDTQYF. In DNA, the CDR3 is TGTGCCAGCAGCCGAGCGGGGTTCAACACAGATACGCAGTATTTT.

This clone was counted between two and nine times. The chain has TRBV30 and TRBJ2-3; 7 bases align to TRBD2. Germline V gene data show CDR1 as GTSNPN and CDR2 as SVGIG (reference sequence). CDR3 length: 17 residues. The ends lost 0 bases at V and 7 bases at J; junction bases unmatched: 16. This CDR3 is CAWSVLSGGGTRNTQYF. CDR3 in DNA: TGTGCCTGGAGTGTACTTAGTGGGGGGGGTACTAGGAATACGCAGTATTTT.

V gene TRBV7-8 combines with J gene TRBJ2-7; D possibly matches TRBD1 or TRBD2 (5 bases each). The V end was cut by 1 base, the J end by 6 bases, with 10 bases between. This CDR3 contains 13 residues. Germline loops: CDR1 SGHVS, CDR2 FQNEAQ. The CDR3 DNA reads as TGTGCCAGCAGCTTAGATCCAGGGACCGAGCAGTACGTC. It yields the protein CASSLDPGTEQYV.

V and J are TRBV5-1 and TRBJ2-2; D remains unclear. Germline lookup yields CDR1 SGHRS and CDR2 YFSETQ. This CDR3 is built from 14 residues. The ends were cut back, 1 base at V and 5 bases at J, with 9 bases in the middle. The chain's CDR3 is CASSLWARTGELFF. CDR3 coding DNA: TGCGCCAGCAGCTTGTGGGCCAGGACCGGGGAGCTGTTTTTT.

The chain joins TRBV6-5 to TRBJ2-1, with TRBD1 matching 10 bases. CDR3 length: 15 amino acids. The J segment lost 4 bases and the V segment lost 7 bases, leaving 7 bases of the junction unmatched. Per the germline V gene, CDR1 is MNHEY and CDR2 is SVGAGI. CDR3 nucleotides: TGTGCCAGCAACACCCGGGACAGGGGTTACAATGAGCAGTTCTTC. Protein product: CASNTRDRGYNEQFF.

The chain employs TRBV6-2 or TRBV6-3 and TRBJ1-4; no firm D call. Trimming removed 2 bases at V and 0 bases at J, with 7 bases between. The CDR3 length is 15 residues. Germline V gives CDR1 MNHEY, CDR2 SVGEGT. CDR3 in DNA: TGTGCCAGCAGTTACGCCGGAACAACTAATGAAAAACTGTTTTTT. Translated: CASSYAGTTNEKLFF.

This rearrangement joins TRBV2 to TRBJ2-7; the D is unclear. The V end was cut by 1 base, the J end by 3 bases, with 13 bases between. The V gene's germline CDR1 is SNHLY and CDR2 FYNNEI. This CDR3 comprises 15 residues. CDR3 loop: CASSEGASKLYEQYV. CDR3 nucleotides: TGTGCCAGCAGTGAAGGAGCCAGTAAACTCTACGAGCAGTACGTC.

Here the CDR3 reads CASSQGRLEGARETQYF. The CDR3 nucleotides read TGCGCCAGCAGCCAAGGGAGACTAGAGGGGGCGCGGGAGACCCAGTACTTC. This chain connects TRBV4-1 to TRBJ2-5; a weak D match, TRBD1 (7 bases). Germline lookup yields CDR1 MGHRA and CDR2 YSYEKL. The CDR3 consists of 17 residues. V was clipped by 1 base and J by 5 bases, with 20 bases between them.

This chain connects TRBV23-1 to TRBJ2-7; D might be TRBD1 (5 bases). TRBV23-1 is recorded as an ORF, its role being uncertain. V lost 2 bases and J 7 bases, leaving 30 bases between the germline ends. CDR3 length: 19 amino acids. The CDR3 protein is CASSQIGIGQDICNWEQYV. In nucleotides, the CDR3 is TGCGCCAGCAGTCAAATCGGCATAGGTCAGGACATATGTAACTGGGAGCAGTACGTC.

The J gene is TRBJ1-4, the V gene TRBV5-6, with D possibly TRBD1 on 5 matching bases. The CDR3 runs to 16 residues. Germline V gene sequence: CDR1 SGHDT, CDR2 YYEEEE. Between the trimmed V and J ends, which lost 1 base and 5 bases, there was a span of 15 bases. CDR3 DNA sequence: TGTGCCAGCAGCTTGAAGGTAATGCCAGGGAATGAAAAACTGTTTTTT. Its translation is CASSLKVMPGNEKLFF.

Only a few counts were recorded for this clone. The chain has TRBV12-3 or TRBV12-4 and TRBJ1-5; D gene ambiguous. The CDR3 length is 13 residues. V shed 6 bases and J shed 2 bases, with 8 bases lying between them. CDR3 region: CASSPGGNQPQHF. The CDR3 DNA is TGTGCCAGCAGCCCGGGCGGCAATCAGCCCCAGCATTTT.

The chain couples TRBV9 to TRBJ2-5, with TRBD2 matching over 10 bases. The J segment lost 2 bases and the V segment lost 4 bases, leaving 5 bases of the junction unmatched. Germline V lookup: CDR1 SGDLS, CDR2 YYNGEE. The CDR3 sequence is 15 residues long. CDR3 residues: CASSKLSGGQETQYF. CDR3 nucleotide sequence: TGTGCCAGCAGCAAACTTAGCGGGGGGCAAGAGACCCAGTACTTC.

CDR3 residues: CASSQDVGYGYTF. In DNA, the CDR3 is TGCGCCAGCAGCCAAGACGTCGGCTATGGCTACACCTTC. The genes are TRBV4-3 and TRBJ1-2; D gene unclear. Trimming took 0 bases from V and 4 from J, leaving 6 bases between them. The germline gives CDR1 LGHNA, CDR2 YSLEER. The CDR3 spans 13 residues.

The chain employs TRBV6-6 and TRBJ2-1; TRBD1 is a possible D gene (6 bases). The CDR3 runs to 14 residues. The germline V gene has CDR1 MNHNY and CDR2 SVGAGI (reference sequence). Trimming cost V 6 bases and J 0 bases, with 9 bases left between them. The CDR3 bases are TGTGCCAGCAGAAACAGGGACTCCTACAATGAGCAGTTCTTC. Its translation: CASRNRDSYNEQFF.

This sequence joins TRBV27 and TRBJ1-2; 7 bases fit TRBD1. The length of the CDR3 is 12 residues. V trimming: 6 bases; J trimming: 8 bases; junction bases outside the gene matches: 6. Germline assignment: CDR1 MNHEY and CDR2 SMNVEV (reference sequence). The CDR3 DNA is TGTGCCAGCAGCCAGACAGGGAAGGGCTACACCTTC. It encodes CASSQTGKGYTF.

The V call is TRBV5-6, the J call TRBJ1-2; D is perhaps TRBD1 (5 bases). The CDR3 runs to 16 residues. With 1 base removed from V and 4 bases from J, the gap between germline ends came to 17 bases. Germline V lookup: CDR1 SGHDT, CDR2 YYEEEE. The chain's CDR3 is CASSLTSQGRFYGYTF. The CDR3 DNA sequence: TGTGCCAGCAGCTTGACTAGTCAGGGTCGTTTCTATGGCTACACCTTC.

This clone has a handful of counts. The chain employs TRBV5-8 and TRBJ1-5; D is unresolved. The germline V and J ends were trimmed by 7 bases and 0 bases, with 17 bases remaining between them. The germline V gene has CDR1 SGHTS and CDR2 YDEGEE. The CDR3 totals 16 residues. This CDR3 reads CASGLGFWDSNQPQHF. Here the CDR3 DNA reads TGTGCCAGCGGGCTAGGGTTTTGGGATAGCAATCAGCCCCAGCATTTT.